This is a list of T cell receptor beta chains from one sample in a study of blood T cell repertoires in COVID-19. TCRdb keeps only in-frame clones here, not all; method: immunoSEQ multiplex PCR. The sample contains more than 200,000 clones, 80% of which appear only once. Sequencing was performed on PBMCs or T cells enriched from blood (not recorded which). The receptors were sampled from a man younger than 40 with acute COVID-19. Both conserved end residues are part of each CDR3. Fields, in order: J gene, D gene, clone size, V gene, CDR3 DNA, CDR3 protein. D genes are given only for firm matches. Clone size appears in some rows only: once, few, many, or a class for an expanded clone.

>TRBJ2-7|-|-|TRBV6-5
TGTGCCAGCAGGCCAGGGGCAGGGTACGAGCAGTACTTC
CASRPGAGYEQYF
>TRBJ1-4|-|-|TRBV30
TGTGCCTGGAGTGTCGGTTCAGCGAGAGCTAATGAAAAACTGTTTTTT
CAWSVGSARANEKLFF
>TRBJ1-2|TRBD1|-|TRBV5-5
TGTGCCAGCAGACCGACGGGACAGGGCTTCTATGGCTACACCTTC
CASRPTGQGFYGYTF
>TRBJ2-1|TRBD1|-|TRBV7-3
TGTGCCAGCAGCTTAACCCCCCAGGGGGCTGGTAACGACAATGAGCAGTTCTTC
CASSLTPQGAGNDNEQFF
>TRBJ1-1|-|once|TRBV3-1/TRBV3-2
TGTGCCAGCAGCTCCACAGGGAACACTGAAGCTTTCTTT
CASSSTGNTEAFF
>TRBJ1-4|-|-|TRBV28
TGTGCCAGCAGTTTATGGGGGGCCATTGAAAAACTGTTTTTT
CASSLWGAIEKLFF
>TRBJ1-2|TRBD1|-|TRBV28
TGTGCCAGTTCCCGTCCCGGGACAGGGGAGAGGGGGGGCTATGGCTACACCTTC
CASSRPGTGERGGYGYTF
>TRBJ1-5|-|-|TRBV6-5
TGTGCCAGCGGAATGGGTAGCGGTCAGCCCCAGCATTTT
CASGMGSGQPQHF
>TRBJ2-3|-|-|TRBV4-2
TGTGCCAGCAGCCAGCCCCCCGGAGATACGCAGTATTTT
CASSQPPGDTQYF
>TRBJ1-1|TRBD1|few|TRBV10-2
TGCGCCAGCAGTGTAGGGGGCGCTGAAGCTTTCTTT
CASSVGGAEAFF
>TRBJ1-1|-|-|TRBV7-9
TGTGCCAGCAGCTCCGACGCCGGGCTGGAGGCTGAAGCTTTCTTT
CASSSDAGLEAEAFF
>TRBJ1-3|-|-|TRBV2
TGTGCCAGCAGGCAGGCCGCTGCCGGAAACACCATATATTTT
CASRQAAAGNTIYF
>TRBJ1-4|TRBD1|-|TRBV7-9
TGTGCCAGCAGCTACCGGGACAGGGATTATACAACTAATGAAAAACTGTTTTTT
CASSYRDRDYTTNEKLFF
>TRBJ2-7|-|-|TRBV19
TGTGCCAGTAGTATAGGAGGTGAGGGGGTCTACGAGCAGTACTTC
CASSIGGEGVYEQYF
>TRBJ2-3|TRBD2|-|TRBV4-2
TGTGCCAGCAGCCAAGCCCGGGGGGTCGACTCCACAGATACGCAGTATTTT
CASSQARGVDSTDTQYF
>TRBJ2-7|TRBD1|-|TRBV2
TGTGCCAGCAGTTCCACAGGGGTCGAGCAGTACTTC
CASSSTGVEQYF
>TRBJ1-2|-|-|TRBV14
TGTGCCAGCAGCCTGGGAGACCCTGGCTACACCTTC
CASSLGDPGYTF
>TRBJ2-6|TRBD1|-|TRBV9
TGTGCCAGCATCGGTCCGGGACAGGCGTGGGGGGCCAACGTCCTGACTTTC
CASIGPGQAWGANVLTF
>TRBJ2-3|TRBD2|once|TRBV19
TGTGCCAGTAGTCTCCTAGCGGGGGGGCTCACAGATACGCAGTATTTT
CASSLLAGGLTDTQYF
>TRBJ2-1|-|-|TRBV5-1
TGCGCCAGCAGCTTGGCTCGCGCCGACAATGAGCAGTTCTTC
CASSLARADNEQFF
>TRBJ1-1|-|-|TRBV30
TGTGCCTGGAGTCGCGGACAGCCGGACACTGAAGCTTTCTTT
CAWSRGQPDTEAFF
>TRBJ2-2|-|-|TRBV30
TGTGCCTGGAGATTAGGGGGCACCGGGGAGCTGTTTTTT
CAWRLGGTGELFF
>TRBJ1-1|-|-|TRBV5-6
TGTGCCAGCAGCTGGGGGGACCCTCTGGGCCATGAAGCTTTCTTT
CASSWGDPLGHEAFF
>TRBJ2-2|TRBD2|once|TRBV5-6
TGTGCCAGCAGCCCACTAGCGGGGGCGAACACCGGGGAGCTGTTTTTT
CASSPLAGANTGELFF
>TRBJ2-1|TRBD2|-|TRBV9
TGTGCCAGCAGCGTAGCTACCAGCGGGGGGACTTTAGAGCAGTTCTTC
CASSVATSGGTLEQFF
>TRBJ2-3|TRBD2|-|TRBV6-4
TGTGCCAGCAGTTCGAGCGGGGGGCGAGATACGCAGTATTTT
CASSSSGGRDTQYF
>TRBJ2-3|TRBD2|-|TRBV5-1
TGCGCCAGCATGCTACTAGCGGGGGGAACAGATACGCAGTATTTT
CASMLLAGGTDTQYF
>TRBJ2-5|-|-|TRBV7-9
TGTGCCAGCAGCCAGGCCGGAGAGACCCAGTACTTC
CASSQAGETQYF
>TRBJ2-7|TRBD1|-|TRBV9
TGTGCCAGCAGCGTAGGCGGGACAGGGGTTACCTACGAGCAGTACTTC
CASSVGGTGVTYEQYF
>TRBJ2-1|-|once|TRBV27
TGTGCCAGCAGTCCAATAGTTGTAGCCGCCAATGAGCAGTTCTTC
CASSPIVVAANEQFF
>TRBJ1-2|TRBD1|few|TRBV19
TGTGCCAGTACCCAACCGGGACAGGGGTCCTACTTTGACTACACCTTC
CASTQPGQGSYFDYTF
>TRBJ1-2|-|-|TRBV9
TGTGCCAGCAGCGTAGGGGCCGCTAGCCATGGCTACACCTTC
CASSVGAASHGYTF
>TRBJ2-1|-|-|TRBV7-9
TGTGCCAGCAGCCTCGGGAGTTGGAATGATGAGCAGTTCTTC
CASSLGSWNDEQFF
>TRBJ1-3|-|-|TRBV9
TGTGCCAGCAGCGTAGCTAGTGTGAGCTCTGGAAACACCATATATTTT
CASSVASVSSGNTIYF
>TRBJ2-1|TRBD2|-|TRBV11-2
TGTGCCAGCAGCTTAGCAGGACTAGCGGGGGGGCGGGATGAGCAGTTCTTC
CASSLAGLAGGRDEQFF
>TRBJ1-1|-|-|TRBV19
TGTGCCAGTAGTGGTCAGGGATTTCAGAACACTGAAGCTTTCTTT
CASSGQGFQNTEAFF
>TRBJ1-3|-|-|TRBV28
TGTGCCAGCAGTCAGGCTTCGACGGTTACTGGAAACACCATATATTTT
CASSQASTVTGNTIYF
>TRBJ1-5|-|-|TRBV24-1
TGTGCCACCACTCTGCGGCCTCGGTGGAATCAGCCCCAGCATTTT
CATTLRPRWNQPQHF
>TRBJ1-5|-|-|TRBV7-2
TGTGCCAGCAGACAGGACGGTAGCAATCAGCCCCAGCATTTT
CASRQDGSNQPQHF
>TRBJ2-5|-|-|TRBV10-3
TGTGCCATCAGTGGAGGCTACCAAGAGACCCAGTACTTC
CAISGGYQETQYF
>TRBJ1-2|-|-|TRBV2
TGTGCCAGCATGATGGGGGGAAACTATGGCTACACCTTC
CASMMGGNYGYTF
>TRBJ1-3|TRBD1|-|TRBV19
TGTGCCAGTAGTACCGGGACAGGGAACGCTGGAAACACCATATATTTT
CASSTGTGNAGNTIYF
>TRBJ2-6|-|few|TRBV5-6
TGTGCCAGCAGCTTTCAAAATCAGGCTGGGGCCAACGTCCTGACTTTC
CASSFQNQAGANVLTF
>TRBJ2-7|TRBD2|-|TRBV4-2
TGTGCCAGCAGCCAAGATGACGGGGGGGACTACGAGCAGTACTTC
CASSQDDGGDYEQYF
>TRBJ1-6|-|-|TRBV19
TGTGCCAGTAGTATGGGCACCACGGTCAATTCACCCCTCCACTTT
CASSMGTTVNSPLHF
>TRBJ2-7|TRBD2|-|TRBV30
TGTGCCTGGAGTGTACGGTTCGGGAGGGAGGAGCAGTACTTC
CAWSVRFGREEQYF
>TRBJ1-1|-|-|TRBV6-5
TGTGCCAGCAGCTCAGGCATTTCTTACACTGAAGCTTTCTTT
CASSSGISYTEAFF
>TRBJ1-1|-|-|TRBV2
TGTGCCAGCCCCCGACAGACGAAGAACACTGAAGCTTTCTTT
CASPRQTKNTEAFF
>TRBJ2-5|-|-|TRBV19
TGTGCCAGTAGTATAGGGGGACTCGACCAAGAGACCCAGTACTTC
CASSIGGLDQETQYF
>TRBJ2-7|TRBD1|-|TRBV28
TGTGCCAGCAGTTTGCCGGGACAGTTATACGAGCAGTACTTC
CASSLPGQLYEQYF
>TRBJ2-7|TRBD2|-|TRBV7-2
TGTGCCAGCAGACCGGGACTAGCGACTCACGAGCAGTACTTC
CASRPGLATHEQYF
>TRBJ2-1|TRBD2|-|TRBV7-3
TGTGCCAGCATTCTGACTAGCGGGGGGTTCTACAATGAGCAGTTCTTC
CASILTSGGFYNEQFF
>TRBJ2-1|TRBD2|-|TRBV5-6
TGTGCCAGCAACCTCCGGACTAGCGGGGTCTACAATGAGCAGTTCTTC
CASNLRTSGVYNEQFF
>TRBJ2-3|-|-|TRBV13
TGTGCCAGCAGCTTAGGCGGCGGGGTGGTTACGCAGTATTTT
CASSLGGGVVTQYF
>TRBJ1-2|-|-|TRBV11-2
TGTGCCAGCAGCTACCCAAACGGAGATGGCTACACCTTC
CASSYPNGDGYTF
>TRBJ1-1|-|-|TRBV19
TGTGCCAGTAGTTCCCCTCCGGGACTGCAGAACACTGAAGCTTTCTTT
CASSSPPGLQNTEAFF
>TRBJ1-6|TRBD1|-|TRBV5-6
TGTGCCAGCAGCTCCGCCCGGGACAGTGATAGTTCACCCCTCCACTTT
CASSSARDSDSSPLHF